This TCR beta chain was sequenced in a study of blood T cell repertoires in COVID-19. The table came from immunoSEQ multiplex PCR; TCRdb's copy has only in-frame clones and leaves some out. The sample lists 180,000 or so clones, around nine tenths occurring once. Losses at the gene ends were 4 bases for V and 6 bases for J; bases not matched to a gene: 7. This CDR3 has 16 amino acids. CDR1 and CDR2 from the germline V gene are MNHEY and SMNVEV (reference sequence). Participant reports of clinical history set cohort assignment. Sequenced: PBMCs or T cells enriched from blood (not recorded which). The genes are TRBV27 and TRBJ2-2, with TRBD2 matching over 11 bases. The origin of this receptor is a woman under 30 who had recovered from COVID-19. DNA for the CDR3: TGTGCCAGCAGTTATCCCACTAGCGGGAGACCCGGGGAGCTGTTTTTT. Its protein is CASSYPTSGRPGELFF.